The 28 T cell receptor beta chains presented below share a single source sample, sequenced in a study of blood T cell repertoires in COVID-19. Sequenced by immunoSEQ multiplex PCR; TCRdb stores in-frame clones only, minus some. The table lists 110,000 or so clones, around 83% of them singletons. The sequenced sample was peripheral blood. These receptors were obtained from a woman between 65 and 79 years old with acute or convalescent COVID-19.

The gene calls are TRBV10-3 and TRBJ2-2, with 7 bases matching TRBD2. The junction had 6 bases not matched to a gene; V was cut back by 8 bases and J by 3 bases. Germline CDR1 reads ENHRY; CDR2 reads SYGVKD. This CDR3 is built from 14 residues. The CDR3 reads CAIWGGADTGELFF. The CDR3 DNA sequence: TGTGCCATCTGGGGGGGAGCGGACACCGGGGAGCTGTTTTTT.

The chain employs TRBV2 and TRBJ2-7; 9 bases line up with TRBD1. After removal of 6 bases from V and 3 bases from J, the junction contained 6 bases not matched to a gene. The CDR3 loop spans 14 amino acids. Germline assignment: CDR1 SNHLY and CDR2 FYNNEI. For the CDR3, the DNA is TGTGCCAGCAGCGGGGGGACAGGGAGCTACGAGCAGTACTTC. It codes for CASSGGTGSYEQYF.

This chain joins TRBV6-6 and TRBJ2-2; D gene ambiguous. The CDR3 covers 14 residues. Trimming removed 11 bases at V and 1 base at J, with 14 bases between. The germline CDR1 and CDR2 sequences are MNHNY and SVGAGI (reference sequence). As DNA, the CDR3 is TGTGCCCTAGGTCCCCAAGGGAACACCGGGGAGCTGTTTTTT. Amino acids: CALGPQGNTGELFF.

J is TRBJ1-5 and V is TRBV19, with D perhaps matching TRBD1 (6 bases). CDR1 LNHDA and CDR2 SQIVND come from the germline V gene (reference sequence). The CDR3 extends over 17 amino acids. V shed 7 bases and J shed 1 base, with 20 bases lying between them. This chain's CDR3 is CASTPVGGARSNQPQHF. The CDR3 DNA reads as TGTGCCAGTACCCCGGTCGGGGGGGCGCGAAGCAATCAGCCCCAGCATTTT. The full variable domain, its missing parts supplied by reference TRBV19 and TRBJ1-5, is DGGITQSPKYLFRKEGQNVTLSCEQNLNHDAMYWYRQDPGQGLRLIYYSQIVNDFQKGDIAEGYSVSREKKESFPLTVTSAQKNPTAFYLCASTPVGGARSNQPQHFGDGTRLSIL.

The rearrangement links TRBV19 to TRBJ2-3; 11 bases are shared with TRBD2. The germline V gene encodes CDR1 LNHDA and CDR2 SQIVND (reference sequence). Trimming took 6 bases from V and 3 from J; bases not matched to a gene: 2. This CDR3 has 14 residues. CDR3 region: CASRVAGGTDTQYF. The CDR3 DNA reads as TGTGCCAGTAGAGTAGCGGGGGGGACAGATACGCAGTATTTT.

The rearrangement links TRBV6-5 to TRBJ1-2; D uncertain. In germline, CDR1 is MNHEY, CDR2 SVGAGI. The germline V and J ends were trimmed by 8 bases and 0 bases, with 13 bases remaining between them. This CDR3 region has 14 residues. The CDR3 reads CASRPSQANYGYTF. CDR3 bases: TGTGCCAGCCGGCCCAGCCAGGCTAACTATGGCTACACCTTC.

The chain joins TRBV5-5 to TRBJ1-4; possible D gene TRBD1, 5 bases. CDR1 is SGHKS, CDR2 YYEKEE, per germline (reference sequence). V was shortened by 4 bases and J by 0 bases, with 10 bases between the two germline ends. The length of the CDR3 is 15 residues. The CDR3 nucleotides are TGTGCCAGCAGCGTTGGGGGGGCAACTAATGAAAAACTGTTTTTT. Translated: CASSVGGATNEKLFF.

The CDR3: CASSYVRGRAGETQYF. DNA of the CDR3: TGTGCCAGCAGTTACGTCCGCGGGAGGGCCGGAGAGACCCAGTACTTC. The chain employs TRBV6-5 and TRBJ2-5; 9 bases match TRBD2. CDR3 length: 16 residues. Germline V CDR1 and CDR2: MNHEY, SVGAGI. Trimming cost V 2 bases and J 4 bases; bases outside gene matches: 8.

The chain uses TRBV28 and TRBJ2-2, with 7 bases that match TRBD1. Germline-derived CDR1 and CDR2 are MDHEN and SYDVKM. J was trimmed by 4 bases and V by 3 bases; bases with no gene match: 5. The CDR3 runs 15 residues. The DNA of the CDR3 is TGTGCCAGCAGTTTCACAGGGGCGACCACCGGGGAGCTGTTTTTT. It encodes CASSFTGATTGELFF.

The chain recombines TRBV10-2 with TRBJ2-1, with 8 bases identical to TRBD1. The length of the CDR3 is 16 residues. V lost 5 bases, J lost 7 bases, and 13 bases stayed unmatched. Germline V gives CDR1 WSHSY, CDR2 SAAADI. CDR3 sequence (DNA): TGCGCCAGCAGTCCTACCAGGGGGCGAGTGACGAATGAGCAGTTCTTC. It yields the protein CASSPTRGRVTNEQFF.

CDR3 sequence (DNA): TGCAGCGTCGGCCTTACAGGGATCGGAAACACCATATATTTT. The encoded protein is CSVGLTGIGNTIYF. The V gene is TRBV29-1, the J gene TRBJ1-3; D perhaps matches TRBD1 (6 bases). Germline lookup yields CDR1 SQVTM and CDR2 ANQGSEA. Between the trimmed V and J ends, which lost 6 bases and 4 bases, there was a span of 16 bases. The CDR3 runs 14 residues.

The gene calls are TRBV5-4 and TRBJ1-4; 10 bases are a match to TRBD1. With V trimmed by 3 bases and J by 5 bases, 4 bases remained unmatched. This CDR3 is built from 15 residues. The germline CDR1 and CDR2 sequences are SGHNT and YYREEE (reference sequence). CDR3 region: CASSSPGQGNEKLFF. CDR3 DNA sequence: TGTGCCAGCAGCTCACCGGGACAGGGGAATGAAAAACTGTTTTTT.

The genes are TRBV5-1 and TRBJ1-6, with 9 bases that match TRBD1. Germline V gene data show CDR1 as SGHRS and CDR2 as YFSETQ. The CDR3 loop spans 16 amino acids. Losses at the gene ends were 0 bases for V and 5 bases for J; bases not matched to a gene: 3. CDR3 amino acids: CASSLGTGADNSPLHF. In nucleotides, the CDR3 is TGCGCCAGCAGCTTGGGGACAGGGGCGGATAATTCACCCCTCCACTTT.

The V call is TRBV12-3 or TRBV12-4, the J call TRBJ1-2, with D unresolved. The CDR3 is made up of 13 amino acids. V shed 3 bases and J shed 1 base, with 6 bases lying between them. The CDR3 region has the DNA TGTGCCAGCAGTTTTCAGATTAACTATGGCTACACCTTC. Its protein product is CASSFQINYGYTF.

This sequence joins TRBV27 and TRBJ1-2; 8 bases line up with TRBD1. Trimming at V came to 6 bases and at J to 7 bases, leaving 19 bases not matched to a gene. Germline values: CDR1 MNHEY, CDR2 SMNVEV (reference sequence). The CDR3 length is 17 residues. The CDR3 protein is CASRPHGDRGVHVGYTF. The CDR3 region has the DNA TGTGCCAGCAGACCTCATGGAGACAGGGGAGTTCATGTTGGCTACACCTTC.

This clone was seen only once. The chain is built from TRBV11-2 and TRBJ2-7, with unresolved D. This CDR3 is 14 amino acids long. V gave up 1 base and J gave up 0 bases, with 7 bases separating them. The germline gives CDR1 SGHAT, CDR2 FQNNGV. This CDR3 reads CASSLGHSSYEQYF. As DNA, the CDR3 is TGTGCCAGCAGCTTAGGCCACAGCTCCTACGAGCAGTACTTC. The full variable domain, its missing parts supplied by reference TRBV11-2 and TRBJ2-7, is EAGVAQSPRYKIIEKRQSVAFWCNPISGHATLYWYQQILGQGPKLLIQFQNNGVVDDSQLPKDRFSAERLKGVDSTLKIQPAKLEDSAVYLCASSLGHSSYEQYFGPGTRLTVT.

The V and J genes are TRBV19 and TRBJ2-1, with 13 bases lining up with TRBD2. V was clipped by 5 bases and J by 9 bases; unmatched bases: 10. Germline V gene sequence: CDR1 LNHDA, CDR2 SQIVND (reference sequence). The CDR3 length is 16 residues. This chain's CDR3 is CASSPRTSGRGREQFF. CDR3 coding DNA: TGTGCCAGTAGTCCACGGACTAGCGGGAGAGGGCGTGAGCAGTTCTTC.

The chain employs TRBV6-5 and TRBJ2-5; maybe TRBD2 (6 bases). Per the germline V gene, CDR1 is MNHEY and CDR2 is SVGAGI. Trimming left V 2 bases short and J 5 bases short, with 15 bases between. The CDR3 has 15 residues. The CDR3: CASSYGAGRQETQYF. As DNA, the CDR3 is TGTGCCAGCAGTTACGGGGCAGGGAGGCAGGAGACCCAGTACTTC.

This clone has a single count. The chain couples TRBV9 to TRBJ1-2, with D possibly TRBD1 on 6 matching bases. Trimming took 2 bases from V and 2 from J, leaving 19 bases between them. The germline gives CDR1 SGDLS, CDR2 YYNGEE. The CDR3 sequence is 17 residues long. The CDR3 spells CASSVGQSQTSNYGYTF. The CDR3 nucleotides are TGTGCCAGCAGCGTTGGACAGTCCCAGACCTCCAACTATGGCTACACCTTC.

This rearrangement joins TRBV7-3 to TRBJ2-3; the D gene is possibly TRBD2 (5 bases). The CDR3 covers 14 residues. V was trimmed by 3 bases and J by 6 bases, leaving 13 bases between them. Per germline, CDR1 SGHTA and CDR2 FQGTGA. The CDR3 is CASSLLASRDTQYF. The CDR3 bases are TGTGCCAGCAGCTTGCTAGCTTCTCGGGATACGCAGTATTTT.

The chain couples TRBV15 to TRBJ2-7; D is possibly TRBD2 (6 bases). Germline V gives CDR1 LNHNV, CDR2 YYDKDF (reference sequence). V lost 3 bases and J 3 bases, leaving 15 bases between the germline ends. The CDR3 is 15 amino acids. CDR3 residues: CATSRELGSFYEQYF. The CDR3 DNA reads as TGTGCCACCAGCAGGGAGCTCGGGAGTTTCTACGAGCAGTACTTC.

This chain uses TRBV28 with TRBJ1-4; the D gene is possibly TRBD1 (5 bases). There are 15 residues in the CDR3. Germline V gives CDR1 MDHEN, CDR2 SYDVKM. The V end was cut by 7 bases, the J end by 0 bases, with 12 bases between. The CDR3 spells CASKAGGATNEKLFF. DNA for the CDR3: TGTGCCAGCAAAGCCGGGGGGGCAACTAATGAAAAACTGTTTTTT.

For the CDR3, the DNA is TGTGCCAGCTCGGGGGGGGCGGACAATGAGCAGTTCTTC. Its translation is CASSGGADNEQFF. The chain has TRBV27 and TRBJ2-1, with TRBD2 matching 8 bases. CDR1 is MNHEY, CDR2 SMNVEV, per germline (reference sequence). The CDR3 is 13 amino acids. J was trimmed by 5 bases and V by 8 bases; bases with no gene match: 5.

This clone showed up just once. The chain employs TRBV5-1 and TRBJ1-2, with TRBD1 matching over 7 bases. The CDR3 has 14 amino acids. The germline V gene encodes CDR1 SGHRS and CDR2 YFSETQ. V trimming: 4 bases; J trimming: 8 bases; junction bases outside the gene matches: 11. In DNA form, the CDR3 reads TGCGCCAGCAGCCCCAACGGACAGGCAAGAGGCTACACCTTC. Protein: CASSPNGQARGYTF.

The chain joins TRBV4-3 to TRBJ2-2; 10 nucleotides agree with TRBD1. The CDR3 is 15 amino acids. Germline values: CDR1 LGHNA, CDR2 YSLEER. V dropped 0 bases and J dropped 13; count of bases not matched to a gene: 8. Here the CDR3 reads CASSQETGTGVLLFF. The CDR3 nucleotides are TGCGCCAGCAGCCAAGAAACCGGGACAGGGGTATTGCTGTTTTTT.

The J gene is TRBJ2-1, the V gene TRBV24-1; D gene uncertain. Germline V gene data show CDR1 as KGHDR and CDR2 as SFDVKD. The CDR3 spans 15 residues. Trimming took 5 bases from V and 5 from J, leaving 15 bases between them. CDR3 amino acids: CATSASRSQNNEQFF. In DNA form, the CDR3 reads TGTGCCACCAGTGCTTCGCGGTCCCAGAACAATGAGCAGTTCTTC.

This chain links TRBV2 with TRBJ2-7; D gene uncertain. CDR3 size: 13 residues. Germline V gene lookup returns CDR1 SNHLY and CDR2 FYNNEI. V was pared by 4 bases and J by 0 bases, with 7 bases between. CDR3: CASSVANSYEQYF. CDR3 in DNA: TGTGCCAGCAGTGTAGCCAACTCCTACGAGCAGTACTTC.

J is TRBJ2-7 and V is TRBV11-2; D is unclear. The V gene lost 4 bases and the J gene lost 5 bases, with 21 bases spanning the gap. Germline CDR1 is SGHAT and CDR2 is FQNNGV. This CDR3 is 16 amino acids long. This chain's CDR3 is CASSSRRYPPQNEQYF. CDR3 sequence (DNA): TGTGCCAGCAGCTCCCGCAGGTACCCACCCCAAAACGAGCAGTACTTC.